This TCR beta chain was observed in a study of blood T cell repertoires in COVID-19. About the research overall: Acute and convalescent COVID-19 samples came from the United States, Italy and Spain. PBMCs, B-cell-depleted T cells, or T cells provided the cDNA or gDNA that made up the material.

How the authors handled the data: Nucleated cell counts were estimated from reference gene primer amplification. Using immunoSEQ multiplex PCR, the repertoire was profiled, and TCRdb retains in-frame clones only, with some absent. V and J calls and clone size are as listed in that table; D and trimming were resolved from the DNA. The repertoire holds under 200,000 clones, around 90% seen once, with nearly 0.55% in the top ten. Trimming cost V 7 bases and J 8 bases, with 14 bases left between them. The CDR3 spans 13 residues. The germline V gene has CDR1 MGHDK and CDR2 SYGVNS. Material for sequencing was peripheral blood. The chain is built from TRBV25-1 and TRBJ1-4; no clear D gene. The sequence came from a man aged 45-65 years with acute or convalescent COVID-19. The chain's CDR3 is CASKGTPGEKLFF. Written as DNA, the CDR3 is TGTGCCAGCAAAGGAACACCGGGGGAAAAACTGTTTTTT.